This TCR beta chain was retrieved from a study of PD-1 blockade in classical Hodgkin lymphoma. Trimming took 0 bases from V and 0 from J, leaving 9 bases between them. CDR1 is MNHEY and CDR2 is SVGAGI in the germline V gene. This CDR3 spans 15 amino acids. Time point meaning: cycle 4 day 1 (C4D1), after five to seven weeks of nivolumab. Relapse after autologous stem cell transplantation occurred in every patient, and brentuximab vedotin exposure varied. The protocol was immunoSEQ multiplex PCR, while the TCRdb copy is restricted to in-frame clones and leaves out a portion. The table has 50,000 or so clones, nearly 90% seen once.

The sequenced sample was peripheral blood mononuclear cells (PBMCs), obtained before the fourth cycle of nivolumab. The V gene is TRBV6-5, the J gene TRBJ2-7; TRBD1 is a possible D gene (5 bases). This clonotype originated in a human donor with classical Hodgkin lymphoma. CDR3 sequence (DNA): TGTGCCAGCAGTTACTCCAGACAGTACTCCTACGAGCAGTACTTC. Translation: CASSYSRQYSYEQYF.